This T cell receptor beta chain was identified during a study of blood T cell repertoires in COVID-19 (dated by TCRdb to the early 2020s). With respect to the entire study: The collaborator samples originated in the United States, Italy and Spain and spanned the acute and convalescent phases of COVID-19. The material from the prospective study consisted of cDNA or gDNA derived from T cells, B-cell-depleted T cells, or PBMCs. The sample metadata nearly always contained a de-identified subject ID, COVID-19 status, age in years and sex. The repertoires were released in a freely available public database meant as a resource for research on the immune response to SARS-CoV-2. Subjects who had been exposed to COVID-19, were actively infected with it, or had recovered from it provided the deeply sampled blood TCRbeta repertoires that made up the dataset. The samples were drawn from the first 160 participants of the ongoing ImmuneRACE study and from 950 to 1,500 subjects provided by 6 global collaborators. Where available, HLA class I and class II types were taken from metadata supplied by the sample provider and were not determined by assay-based typing.

From cysteine to phenylalanine, the CDR3 is 15 amino acids long. Here the CDR3 DNA is all that survives: 45 bases in frame from base 1. Via the germline V gene, CDR1 is MNHEY and CDR2 SVGEGT. V gives up 3 bases and J gives up 4 bases, and the segment between their germline ends measures 13 bases. As to this clone: No cognate antigen has been identified for it. Base qualities are not provided; no much larger clone lies one nucleotide away.

The immunoSEQ Assay, a bias-controlled multiplex PCR, was used to amplify TCRbeta CDR3 regions from genomic DNA. The study's own analysis went as follows. The number of nucleated cells in each sample was estimated from the amplification of reference gene primers within the assay. Sequence reads were collapsed and filtered to measure the absolute abundance of every unique TCRbeta CDR3 rearrangement. For each sample, productive Simpson clonality was calculated as the square root of Simpson's diversity index over productive rearrangements. The source is immuneACCESS, and TCRdb retained only in-frame sequences with V and J called. Part of the clones is not carried over; for the studies checked, unresolved V genes explain less than half of this, and the remainder is unexplained. V and J calls and clone size follow that table, whereas D and trimming were derived from the DNA. A total of fewer than 250,000 clones appear in this sample, 75% to 90% of them only once. Of the sample, about 6.9% falls within the top ten clones.

Overall study outcomes, separate from this receptor: The amount of clinical and demographic metadata varied by source and participant and was provided uncurated.

Collaborating institutions collected whole blood in K2EDTA tubes following their own protocols. For TCRbeta analysis, collaborators shipped samples in one of three forms: frozen whole blood, isolated PBMCs, or DNA extracted from either of those sample types. This clonotype was sampled from a man aged 60 to 69 with acute or convalescent COVID-19. The V gene is TRBV6-2 or TRBV6-3 and the J gene is TRBJ1-5; TRBD1 is perhaps the D gene, given 5 matching bases. Sequencing was carried out using peripheral blood. This receptor has the CDR3 CASSYEGRGNQPQHF. The DNA is as follows: TGTGCCAGCAGTTATGAGGGCCGGGGGAATCAGCCCCAGCATTTT.